This T cell receptor (beta chain) was captured in a study of blood T cell repertoires in COVID-19. The CDR3 is 15 residues long. Germline CDR1 is KGHDR and CDR2 is SFDVKD. V lost 2 bases and J 2 bases, leaving 12 bases between the germline ends. Using immunoSEQ multiplex PCR, the repertoire was profiled, and TCRdb retains in-frame clones only, with some absent. This sample has 400,000 to 550,000 clones, with 75% to 90% found just once. This receptor was obtained from a woman aged 25 to 39 with acute or convalescent COVID-19. Material: peripheral blood. V and J are TRBV24-1 and TRBJ2-7; D is perhaps TRBD1 (5 bases). CDR3 coding DNA: TGTGCCACCAGTGATTCCGCAGGGCCCCCCTACGAGCAGTACTTC. It yields the protein CATSDSAGPPYEQYF.